Following are 26 T cell receptor beta chains from one sample sequenced in a study of response to subunit inactivated influenza vaccine. MiXCR, applied by TCRdb to the RT-PCR reads, yields one record per CDR3 protein. The sample has about 500,000 distinct CDR3 sequences, under 8.5% seen once. Sequencing used PBMCs from blood, obtained roughly 24 months after vaccination. These receptors were obtained from a man between 50 and 69 years old who received an inactivated influenza vaccine.

The chain uses TRBV7-2 and TRBJ2-1; tentative D call: TRBD1 (6 bases). The CDR3 is 15 residues long. Germline CDR1 is SGHTA and CDR2 is FQGNSA. The V and J ends lost 5 bases and 8 bases respectively, with 19 bases between them. The CDR3 sequence is CASSVQVSGAHEQFF. CDR3 DNA: TGTGCCAGCAGCGTTCAGGTCTCAGGGGCCCATGAGCAGTTCTTC.

This clonotype was observed many times. The genes are TRBV20-1 and TRBJ2-1; 9 nucleotides line up with TRBD2. The CDR3 has 17 residues. V was clipped by 2 bases and J by 8 bases; unmatched bases: 16. In germline, CDR1 is DFQATT, CDR2 SNEGSKA (reference sequence). For the CDR3, the DNA is TGCAGTGCTAGACCACCTGCCGGGACTAGCTTTATAGATGAGCAGTTCTTC. Translating gives CSARPPAGTSFIDEQFF.

This clonotype was detected only a few times. The rearrangement joins TRBV29-1 to TRBJ2-5; possibly TRBD1 for D (5 bases). The CDR3 consists of 13 residues. Per the germline V gene, CDR1 is SQVTM and CDR2 is ANQGSEA. Trimming pared 1 base from V and 6 bases from J, leaving 12 bases between. The CDR3 DNA is TGCAGCGTTGAAGTCCCAGGGCGGAAGACCCAGTACTTC. It translates to CSVEVPGRKTQYF.

The J gene is TRBJ2-3, the V gene TRBV3-1, with D perhaps TRBD1 (5 bases). The V gene lost 4 bases and the J gene lost 5 bases, with 16 bases spanning the gap. The germline gives CDR1 LGHDT, CDR2 YNNKEL (reference sequence). The CDR3 is 15 amino acids. CDR3 DNA: TGTGCCAGCAGCCCCCAGACAGCTCGTGGAGATACGCAGTATTTT. Amino acids: CASSPQTARGDTQYF.

This chain joins TRBV14 and TRBJ2-5, with 7 bases that match TRBD1. The CDR3 sequence is 17 residues long. Germline values: CDR1 SGHDN, CDR2 FVKESK. Trimming took 0 bases from V and 1 from J; bases not matched to a gene: 8. CDR3 in amino acids: CASSQEEKQGLQETQYF. CDR3 coding DNA: TGTGCCAGCAGCCAAGAGGAAAAACAGGGGCTCCAAGAGACCCAGTACTTC.

The chain couples TRBV6-2 or TRBV6-3 to TRBJ2-7; 12 bases match TRBD1. V shed 8 bases, J shed 4 bases, and the junction held 6 bases outside the gene matches. The CDR3 consists of 14 residues. Per germline, CDR1 MNHEY and CDR2 SVGEGT. The CDR3 region is CASLGTGGGYEQYF. DNA for the CDR3: TGTGCCAGCCTCGGGACAGGGGGCGGATACGAGCAGTACTTC.

The chain employs TRBV19 and TRBJ2-2, with TRBD2 as a possible D gene (5 bases). Trimming took 2 bases from V and 0 from J, leaving 7 bases between them. This CDR3 region has 15 residues. The germline V gene has CDR1 LNHDA and CDR2 SQIVND (reference sequence). The CDR3 reads CASSISGTNTGELFF. The CDR3 DNA sequence: TGTGCCAGTAGTATAAGCGGAACGAACACCGGGGAGCTGTTTTTT.

This clonotype has just a few counts. The chain joins TRBV15 to TRBJ1-4, with 9 positions matching TRBD1. The CDR3 has 16 residues. The V gene end was trimmed by 6 bases and the J gene end by 0 bases; junction bases not matched to a gene: 5. Looked up from germline, CDR1 is LNHNV and CDR2 is YYDKDF (reference sequence). This CDR3 is CATSGDRVTTNEKLFF. As DNA, the CDR3 is TGTGCCACCAGTGGGGACAGGGTAACAACTAATGAAAAACTGTTTTTT.

CDR3 bases: TGTGCCAGCAGCCCCGGGACAAAGCAGTATTTT. Protein: CASSPGTKQYF. The rearrangement uses TRBV6-4 and TRBJ2-3; tentative D call: TRBD1 (6 bases). Deletions cut 6 bases from V and 11 bases from J, with 12 bases between. Germline V gene sequence: CDR1 MRHNA, CDR2 SNTAGT. The CDR3 is made up of 11 amino acids.

A few counts support this clonotype. The chain joins TRBV6-1 to TRBJ2-5; TRBD2 matches 9 bases. CDR1 is MNHNS and CDR2 is SASEGT in the germline V gene. Trimming cost V 5 bases and J 7 bases; bases outside gene matches: 11. This CDR3 region has 15 residues. CDR3 in amino acids: CASSRRREGPGTQYF. CDR3 nucleotide sequence: TGTGCCAGCAGTCGCAGGCGGGAGGGCCCGGGGACCCAGTACTTC.

This clonotype was detected only a few times. The chain carries TRBV29-1 and TRBJ2-2, with 12 bases lining up with TRBD2. Germline V gives CDR1 SQVTM, CDR2 ANQGSEA. This CDR3 is 13 amino acids long. Trimming cost V 7 bases and J 4 bases; bases outside gene matches: 1. The chain's CDR3 is CSAGLAGTGELFF. As DNA, the CDR3 is TGCAGCGCGGGACTAGCGGGCACCGGGGAGCTGTTTTTT.

Worth noting for this clonotype: A read error is possible here, since a much larger clone lies one base away. The V gene is TRBV20-1, the J gene TRBJ2-1; 9 positions match TRBD2. The CDR3 covers 15 residues. Germline loops: CDR1 DFQATT, CDR2 SNEGSKA (reference sequence). V lost 1 base to trimming and J lost 4 bases; unmatched junction nucleotides: 5. The CDR3 is CSARGILAGYNEQFF. Here the CDR3 DNA reads TGCAGTGCTAGAGGGATACTAGCGGGTTACAATGAGCAGTTCTTC.

J is TRBJ2-7 and V is TRBV27; perhaps D is TRBD1 or TRBD2 (5 bases each). The CDR3 runs 15 residues. Germline CDR1 and CDR2: MNHEY and SMNVEV (reference sequence). V gave up 6 bases and J gave up 3 bases, with 18 bases separating them. The CDR3 nucleotides are TGTGCCAGCAGCAGAACCGGGACCCGGAACTACGAGCAGTACTTC. Translating gives CASSRTGTRNYEQYF.

This clonotype was counted only a few times. This chain links TRBV7-8 with TRBJ1-2, with a possible D match to TRBD1 (6 bases). Germline V gene data show CDR1 as SGHVS and CDR2 as FQNEAQ. This CDR3 is 15 amino acids long. V was trimmed by 5 bases and J by 1 base, leaving 14 bases between them. For the CDR3, the DNA is TGTGCCAGCAGCCCAACAGGGAACGTTAACTATGGCTACACCTTC. It translates to CASSPTGNVNYGYTF.

The chain links TRBV2 to TRBJ2-5; 7 nucleotides line up with TRBD1. The CDR3 totals 12 residues. Unmatched junction bases numbered 3, after V lost 7 bases and J lost 4 bases. Germline lookup yields CDR1 SNHLY and CDR2 FYNNEI. CDR3 DNA sequence: TGTGCCAGCACGTACAGGGGAGAGACCCAGTACTTC. It codes for CASTYRGETQYF.

In this sample, this clonotype turned up many times. V is TRBV29-1 and J is TRBJ2-5; D possibly uses TRBD1 or TRBD2 (6 bases each). The germline gives CDR1 SQVTM, CDR2 ANQGSEA. The V and J ends lost 2 bases and 4 bases respectively, with 11 bases between them. This CDR3 is built from 13 residues. The CDR3 here is CSVEPWGAETQYF. Here the CDR3 DNA reads TGCAGCGTTGAACCCTGGGGGGCAGAGACCCAGTACTTC.

About this clonotype itself: A single base separates this from a much larger clone, so it may be a read error. The chain recombines TRBV29-1 with TRBJ1-1, with D perhaps matching TRBD1 (6 bases). Germline V gives CDR1 SQVTM, CDR2 ANQGSEA. Trimming took 7 bases from V and 0 from J, leaving 12 bases between them. This CDR3 contains 13 residues. CDR3 DNA: TGCAGCGGGGGGGCCAGTTTGAACACTGAAGCTTTCTTT. This encodes CSGGASLNTEAFF. Complete variable domain (other parts from reference TRBV29-1 and TRBJ1-1): SAVISQKPSRDICQRGTSLTIQCQVDSQVTMMFWYRQQPGQSLTLIATANQGSEATYESGFVIDKFPISRPNLTFSTLTVSNMSPEDSSIYLCSGGASLNTEAFFGQGTRLTVV.

This chain joins TRBV7-8 and TRBJ2-5; no reliable D call. CDR1 and CDR2 (germline): SGHVS, FQNEAQ. This CDR3 is built from 15 residues. V lost 0 bases and J 1 base, leaving 9 bases between the germline ends. CDR3 region: CASSLATVPQETQYF. The CDR3 region has the DNA TGTGCCAGCAGCTTAGCGACCGTACCCCAAGAGACCCAGTACTTC.

This clonotype was found many times. This rearrangement joins TRBV28 to TRBJ2-7; D not certain. This CDR3 is built from 15 residues. V lost 6 bases, J lost 1 base, and 16 bases lay in between. Germline CDR1 reads MDHEN; CDR2 reads SYDVKM. The CDR3, as DNA: TGTGCCAGCAGGGGATCCATACCCGGTTCCTACGAGCAGTACTTC. This encodes CASRGSIPGSYEQYF.

There are a few counts of this clonotype. V is TRBV12-3 or TRBV12-4 and J is TRBJ2-5; 8 nucleotides line up with TRBD1. The CDR3 is 16 amino acids. V lost 5 bases to trimming and J lost 5 bases; unmatched junction nucleotides: 13. This CDR3 is CASSGETGVRGETQYF. The CDR3 DNA is TGTGCCAGCAGTGGGGAGACAGGGGTGAGGGGGGAGACCCAGTACTTC.

The table lists this clonotype with many counts. The V call is TRBV5-5, the J call TRBJ2-7, with a weak D call TRBD1 (6 bases). V was shortened by 3 bases and J by 3 bases, with 13 bases between the two germline ends. Germline CDR1 and CDR2: SGHKS and YYEKEE (reference sequence). The CDR3 runs 14 residues. This chain's CDR3 is CASSSGTSFYEQYF. The CDR3 DNA reads TGTGCCAGCAGCTCCGGGACAAGCTTCTACGAGCAGTACTTC.

There are many counts of this clonotype. The V gene is TRBV5-1, the J gene TRBJ1-5; D is ambiguous. The CDR3 consists of 13 residues. CDR1 and CDR2 from the germline V gene are SGHRS and YFSETQ. The V and J ends lost 4 bases and 3 bases respectively, with 8 bases between them. This CDR3 reads CASSPDPNQPQHF. Here the CDR3 DNA reads TGCGCCAGCAGCCCCGACCCCAATCAGCCCCAGCATTTT.

This chain links TRBV29-1 with TRBJ1-1, with D possibly TRBD1 on 5 matching bases. The V gene's germline CDR1 is SQVTM and CDR2 ANQGSEA. With 4 bases removed from V and 1 base from J, the gap between germline ends came to 10 bases. This CDR3 has 13 residues. The CDR3: CSVVGRANTEAFF. The CDR3 DNA follows: TGCAGCGTTGTTGGCAGGGCGAACACTGAAGCTTTCTTT.

This clonotype came up a few times. The rearrangement joins TRBV7-9 to TRBJ2-1, with D uncertain. Looked up from germline, CDR1 is SEHNR and CDR2 is FQNEAQ (reference sequence). Trimming removed 3 bases at V and 8 bases at J, with 5 bases between. This CDR3 is built from 11 residues. CDR3 sequence (DNA): TGTGCCAGCAGCTTTAACGATGAGCAGTTCTTC. It encodes CASSFNDEQFF.

The CDR3 sequence is CAISESVTSGELFF. The CDR3 DNA sequence: TGTGCCATCAGTGAGTCTGTAACTTCGGGGGAGCTGTTTTTT. The J gene is TRBJ2-2, the V gene TRBV10-3, with unresolved D. Trimming pared 0 bases from V and 8 bases from J, leaving 10 bases between. The length of the CDR3 is 14 residues. Germline CDR1 reads ENHRY; CDR2 reads SYGVKD.

The chain carries TRBV20-1 and TRBJ2-1; 12 nucleotides align to TRBD2. This CDR3 contains 15 residues. Germline CDR1 and CDR2: DFQATT and SNEGSKA (reference sequence). The V and J ends lost 6 bases and 3 bases, in that order; junction bases with no gene match: 6. CDR3 DNA: TGCAGTGCACCCCCTAGCGGGGGGGTCTACAATGAGCAGTTCTTC. Protein: CSAPPSGGVYNEQFF.